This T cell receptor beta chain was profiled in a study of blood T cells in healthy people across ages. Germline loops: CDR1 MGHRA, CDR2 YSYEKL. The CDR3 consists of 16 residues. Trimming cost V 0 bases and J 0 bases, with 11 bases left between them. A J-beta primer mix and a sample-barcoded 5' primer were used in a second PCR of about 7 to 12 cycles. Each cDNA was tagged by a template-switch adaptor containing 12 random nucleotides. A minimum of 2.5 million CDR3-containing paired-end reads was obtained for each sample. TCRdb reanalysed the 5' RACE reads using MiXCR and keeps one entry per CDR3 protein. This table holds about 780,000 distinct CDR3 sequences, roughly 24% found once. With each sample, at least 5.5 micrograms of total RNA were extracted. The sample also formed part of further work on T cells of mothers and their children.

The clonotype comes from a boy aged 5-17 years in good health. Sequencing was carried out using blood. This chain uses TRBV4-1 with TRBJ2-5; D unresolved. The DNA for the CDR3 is TGCGCCAGCAGCCAAGATGGCCTCGTGGACCAAGAGACCCAGTACTTC. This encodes CASSQDGLVDQETQYF.